The present entry profiles one TCR beta chain with its context. The antigen is not known. The CDR3 is made up of 13 amino acids. In germline, CDR1 is MNHNY, CDR2 SVGAGI (reference sequence). Between the trimmed V and J ends, which lost 0 bases and 5 bases, there was a span of 5 bases. This sample was taken from a study of T cells in localized non-small cell lung cancer. Study findings and constraints: Sequencing covered just one tumor region, so heterogeneity cannot be ruled out. For the top 100 tumor clones, a median approximately 50 also appeared in adjacent lung. Peak T cell clonality was found in uninvolved adjacent lung, exceeding tumor. With higher T cell density in blood came longer overall survival.

Profiled with immunoSEQ multiplex PCR; TCRdb holds only in-frame clones, not every one. The repertoire holds more than 10,000 clones, with around 83% as singletons. The rearrangement links TRBV6-6 to TRBJ1-5; D ambiguous. The TCR comes from a male donor aged 60 or over with stage III lung adenocarcinoma. The material was peripheral blood, obtained before any cancer treatment. The CDR3 here is CASSYSIHQPQHF. CDR3 nucleotides: TGTGCCAGCAGTTACTCCATTCATCAGCCCCAGCATTTT.